Many counts were recorded for the clone carrying this T cell receptor (beta chain). This entry belongs to a study of blood T cells in healthy people across ages. A sample-barcoded 5' primer and a J-beta primer mix were used in a second PCR of roughly 7 to 11 cycles. Via MiXCR, TCRdb re-called the 5' RACE reads, giving one row per CDR3 protein. The sample lists about 810,000 distinct CDR3 sequences, about 36% seen once, with 13% in the top ten. The CDR3 length is 11 residues. Trimming cost V 8 bases and J 7 bases, with 9 bases left between them. The gene calls are TRBV12-3 or TRBV12-4 and TRBJ2-1, with D maybe TRBD1 (6 bases). What was sequenced was blood. The TCR was taken from a young man in good health. The CDR3: CASGQGNEQFF. The CDR3 DNA is TGTGCCAGCGGTCAGGGGAATGAGCAGTTCTTC.